These T cell receptor beta chains were read from a single sample in a study of OX40 agonist ivuxolimab in advanced cancers. Generated by immunoSEQ multiplex PCR, the TCRdb table keeps only in-frame clones and is missing some. The table lists some 79,000 clones, 90% to 95% of them singletons. Sample: CD4+ or CD8+ T cells sorted from blood, taken in a trial of the OX40 agonist ivuxolimab. Source of these receptors: an adult with an advanced solid tumor such as melanoma, head and neck, liver or kidney cancer. Each CDR3 is given with its conserved first and last residue. A D gene is named only where the DNA matches it firmly. The listing skips clone size in some rows; elsewhere it reads once, few, many or a size class.

V gene	clone size	D gene	J gene	CDR3 protein	CDR3 DNA
TRBV6-5	once	TRBD1	TRBJ1-5	CASGDSQSNQPQHF	TGTGCCAGCGGGGACAGTCAGAGCAATCAGCCCCAGCATTTT
TRBV28	.	TRBD2	TRBJ2-7	CASSAPGLAGSGSYEQYF	TGTGCCAGCAGTGCACCGGGACTAGCGGGAAGCGGCTCCTACGAGCAGTACTTC
TRBV7-9	.	TRBD2	TRBJ2-1	CASSLLAGGPNEQFF	TGTGCCAGCAGCCTCCTTGCGGGAGGGCCTAATGAGCAGTTCTTC
TRBV27	.	.	TRBJ1-3	CASSLSGQSGNTIYF	TGTGCCAGCAGTTTATCGGGACAATCTGGAAACACCATATATTTT
TRBV10-3	.	.	TRBJ2-7	CAISQGGGLSYEQYF	TGTGCCATCAGCCAAGGGGGGGGTCTCTCCTACGAGCAGTACTTC
TRBV19	.	TRBD1	TRBJ1-5	CASSKGTGRNQPQHF	TGTGCCAGTAGTAAGGGGACAGGGAGGAATCAGCCCCAGCATTTT
TRBV19	.	.	TRBJ1-5	CASSIPTLDQPQHF	TGTGCCAGTAGTATTCCCACCCTGGATCAGCCCCAGCATTTT
TRBV5-1	.	.	TRBJ2-7	CASSRTVGEQYF	TGCGCCAGCAGCCGAACCGTCGGCGAGCAGTACTTC
TRBV20-1	once	.	TRBJ2-7	CSARRAYEQYF	TGCAGTGCTAGACGGGCCTACGAGCAGTACTTC
TRBV2	.	.	TRBJ2-2	CASSEVPRTGELFF	TGTGCCAGCAGTGAAGTCCCCCGCACCGGGGAGCTGTTTTTT
TRBV18	.	.	TRBJ1-4	CASSPTNEKLFF	TGTGCCAGCTCACCAACTAATGAAAAACTGTTTTTT
TRBV27	once	.	TRBJ2-7	CASSPRVDGSRYEQYF	TGTGCCAGCAGTCCCCGTGTCGACGGGAGCCGGTACGAGCAGTACTTC
TRBV6-1	once	.	TRBJ1-1	CASLQGDRNTEAFF	TGTGCCAGCTTACAAGGAGACAGGAACACTGAAGCTTTCTTT
TRBV6-5	.	.	TRBJ2-7	CASSPGRITYEQYF	TGTGCCAGCTCTCCTGGCAGAATAACCTACGAGCAGTACTTC
TRBV7-8	.	TRBD1	TRBJ1-1	CASSPGGRTEAFF	TGTGCCAGCAGTCCAGGGGGGAGGACTGAAGCTTTCTTT
TRBV6-6	.	.	TRBJ1-2	CASSYIGTYGYTF	TGTGCCAGCAGTTACATAGGCACCTATGGCTACACCTTC
TRBV27	once	TRBD1	TRBJ2-1	CASSPWDRGNEQFF	TGTGCCAGCAGTCCTTGGGACAGGGGCAATGAGCAGTTCTTC
TRBV21-1	.	.	TRBJ1-1	CASSKFEGTEAFF	TGTGCCAGCAGCAAATTCGAGGGCACTGAAGCTTTCTTT
TRBV11-2	.	.	TRBJ2-3	CASSLDGGSSTDTQYF	TGTGCCAGCAGCTTAGATGGTGGATCTAGCACAGATACGCAGTATTTT
TRBV11-2	.	TRBD2	TRBJ2-7	CASSSGTSGSSEQYF	TGTGCCAGCAGCTCTGGGACTAGCGGGAGTAGCGAGCAGTACTTC
TRBV6-6	.	.	TRBJ2-5	CASSYLRTAEETQYF	TGTGCCAGCAGTTACTTGAGGACTGCAGAAGAGACCCAGTACTTC
TRBV6-5	.	TRBD2	TRBJ2-1	CASRPGTSGLNEQFF	TGTGCCAGCAGACCCGGGACTAGCGGACTTAATGAGCAGTTCTTC
TRBV7-9	few	TRBD2	TRBJ2-1	CASSPPFREGLNEQFF	TGTGCCAGCAGCCCGCCCTTCCGGGAGGGGCTCAATGAGCAGTTCTTC
TRBV27	.	.	TRBJ2-1	CASSLSVGGLTSNEQFF	TGTGCCAGCAGTTTATCGGTAGGGGGTTTAACCTCCAATGAGCAGTTCTTC
TRBV10-3	.	TRBD2	TRBJ2-1	CAIRGTGLTYNEQFF	TGTGCCATCAGGGGTACGGGACTAACCTACAATGAGCAGTTCTTC
TRBV7-8	.	TRBD2	TRBJ2-7	CASSGLAGGSYEQYF	TGTGCCAGCAGCGGGCTAGCGGGGGGTTCCTACGAGCAGTACTTC
TRBV18	.	TRBD1	TRBJ2-7	CASSGGTGNYEQYF	TGTGCCAGCTCAGGTGGGACAGGGAACTACGAGCAGTACTTC
TRBV30	few	TRBD1	TRBJ1-1	CAWSPGNRNRGTEAFF	TGTGCCTGGAGTCCCGGGAACCGAAACAGGGGCACTGAAGCTTTCTTT